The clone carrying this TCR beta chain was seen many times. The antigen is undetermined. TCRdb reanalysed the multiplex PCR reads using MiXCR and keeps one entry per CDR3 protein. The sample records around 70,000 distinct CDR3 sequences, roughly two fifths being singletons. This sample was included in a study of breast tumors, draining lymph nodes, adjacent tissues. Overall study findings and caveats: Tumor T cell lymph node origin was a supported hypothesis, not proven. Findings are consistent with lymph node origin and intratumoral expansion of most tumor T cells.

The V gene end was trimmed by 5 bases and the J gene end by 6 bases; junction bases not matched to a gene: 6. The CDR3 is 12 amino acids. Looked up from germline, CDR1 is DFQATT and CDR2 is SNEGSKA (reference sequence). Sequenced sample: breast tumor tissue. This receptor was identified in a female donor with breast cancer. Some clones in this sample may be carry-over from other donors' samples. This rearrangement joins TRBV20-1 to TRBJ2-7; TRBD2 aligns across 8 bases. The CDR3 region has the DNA TGCAGTGCTGGAGGACTAGCAGGCGAGCAGTACTTC. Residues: CSAGGLAGEQYF.